The source of this T cell receptor beta chain is a study of T cell responses to AZD1222 COVID-19 vaccine. The study's findings and limits: A mostly white British donor set with more females was recruited, and clonal diversity was possibly underestimated.

Measured with immunoSEQ multiplex PCR; TCRdb has only the in-frame clones, and not every one. The data show about 140,000 clones, roughly 92% seen once. The table lists this clone with a few counts. As yet, its antigen is unknown. This CDR3 has 14 residues. With 3 bases clipped from V and 4 bases from J, the junction kept 5 bases outside the gene matches. Germline V CDR1 and CDR2: SGHNT, YYREEE (reference sequence). The clonotype was recovered from an adult in good health. This rearrangement joins TRBV5-4 to TRBJ2-3; 7 bases are a match to TRBD1. The sequenced sample was peripheral blood, obtained on day 0 of AZD1222 vaccination. The CDR3 is CASSSDRVPDTQYF. For the CDR3, the DNA is TGTGCCAGCAGCTCTGACAGGGTTCCAGATACGCAGTATTTT.